This T cell receptor (beta chain) was identified during a study of blood T cell repertoires in COVID-19. Method: immunoSEQ multiplex PCR; TCRdb's copy keeps in-frame clones and lacks some. This table has about 230,000 clones, 85% to 90% appearing once. With V trimmed by 2 bases and J by 10 bases, 9 bases remained unmatched. Germline assignment: CDR1 MNHEY and CDR2 SMNVEV (reference sequence). The CDR3 length is 15 residues. The sample comprised peripheral blood. The origin of this receptor is a man aged 30 to 45 with COVID-19, enrolled during active disease. The V gene is TRBV27, the J gene TRBJ2-1; the match to TRBD2 covers 9 bases. The CDR3 DNA follows: TGTGCCAGCAGTTTAGGGCGGGGGGGCTTTAGGGAGCAGTTCTTC. It is translated as CASSLGRGGFREQFF.